This T cell receptor (beta chain) emerged from a study of Ad26.COV2.S vaccination and SARS-CoV-2 variants. For the study at large: This donor came from the COV1001 trial of Ad26.COV2.S. Study-wide points: CD8+ and CD4+ T cells specific for spike reportedly responded with substantial breadth after vaccination.

With respect to this clone: Antigen: not known.

CDR1 is MNHNY, CDR2 SVGAGI, per germline (reference sequence). The CDR3 is 15 residues long. V was trimmed by 6 bases and J by 6 bases, leaving 18 bases between them. As to treatment: over 15 received Ad26.COV2.S at low or high dose, single or two shots; roughly five received placebo; per-sample allocation not given. Repertoires come from day 63 after the first vaccine or placebo injection. The data were produced by immunoSEQ multiplex PCR, yet TCRdb's version contains in-frame clones alone and is incomplete. The table shows roughly 420,000 clones, with approximately 90% occurring only once. The material was peripheral blood, obtained in a trial of Ad26.COV2.S vaccine versus placebo. The TCR originated in a person between 18 and 65 years old who received the Ad26.COV2.S COVID-19 vaccine or a placebo. This sequence joins TRBV6-6 and TRBJ1-5; perhaps TRBD1 as D (6 bases). The CDR3 is CASSSAGQIGQPQHF. The CDR3, as DNA: TGTGCCAGCAGCTCCGCCGGACAGATCGGTCAGCCCCAGCATTTT.